Listed here are 26 T cell receptor beta chains from one sample, sequenced in a study of T cells of healthy individuals. TCRdb recomputed calls from the 5' RACE reads with MiXCR, one row per CDR3 protein. This table holds around 53,000 distinct CDR3 sequences, roughly 15% found once. The receptors shown here come from a human donor in good health.

There are many counts of this clonotype. The chain links TRBV6-1 to TRBJ2-7; D is uncertain. Trimming cost V 7 bases and J 2 bases, with 12 bases left between them. Germline CDR1 is MNHNS and CDR2 is SASEGT. CDR3 size: 13 residues. The CDR3 region is CASTATATYEQYF. Written as DNA, the CDR3 is TGTGCCAGCACGGCGACGGCAACCTACGAGCAGTACTTC.

The rearrangement uses TRBV21-1 and TRBJ2-4; TRBD2, the table's D call, lacks a check against the DNA. TRBV21-1 is a pseudogene segment. The CDR3 runs to 21 residues. The CDR3 here is CASSKVENRTGLAGELNIQYF. DNA of the CDR3: TGTGCCAGCAGCAAAGTCGAGAATCGTACCGGACTAGCGGGAGAATTAAACATTCAGTACTTC.

This clonotype has at least ten counts. The chain recombines TRBV11-3 with TRBJ2-5; possible D gene TRBD2, 7 bases. V gave up 6 bases and J gave up 3 bases, with 14 bases separating them. Looked up from germline, CDR1 is SGHNT and CDR2 is YENEEA. The CDR3 is 14 residues long. The CDR3, as DNA: TGTGCCAGCAGTTCCCCGGGGGGCGAAGAGACCCAGTACTTC. Amino acid sequence: CASSSPGGEETQYF.

The chain couples TRBV3-1 to TRBJ1-1, with D hard to call. Per germline, CDR1 LGHDT and CDR2 YNNKEL (reference sequence). Trimming stripped 1 base from V and 8 bases from J, with 8 bases between. This CDR3 has 12 amino acids. The CDR3 coding sequence is TGTGCCAGCAGCCAAGTGGCCGGGGAAGCTTTCTTT. Protein: CASSQVAGEAFF. Using reference TRBV3-1 and TRBJ1-1 for the parts outside the CDR3, the full variable domain is DTAVSQTPKYLVTQMGNDKSIKCEQNLGHDTMYWYKQDSKKFLKIMFSYNNKELIINETVPNRFSPKSPDKAHLNLHINSLELGDSAVYFCASSQVAGEAFFGQGTRLTVV.

This clonotype was seen only a few times. The chain recombines TRBV7-3 with TRBJ2-3; 10 bases agree with TRBD2. The CDR3 spans 16 residues. CDR1 and CDR2 (germline): SGHTA, FQGTGA. V shed 1 base and J 2 bases; nucleotides not matched to a gene: 3. CDR3 coding DNA: TGTGCCAGCAGCTTAAAAAGCGGGGGGGCCACAGATACGCAGTATTTT. This codes for CASSLKSGGATDTQYF.

Remarks on this clonotype: Possible read error: a much larger clone is one base away. This chain connects TRBV29-1 to TRBJ2-7, with D possibly being TRBD1 or TRBD2 (5 bases each). Germline V gene sequence: CDR1 SQVTM, CDR2 ANQGSEA. The CDR3 covers 13 residues. V was pared by 4 bases and J by 7 bases, with 17 bases between. In nucleotides, the CDR3 is TGCAGCGTTGGAGGACATGGGACGGAAGAGCAGTACTTC. Its protein product is CSVGGHGTEEQYF.

V and J are TRBV5-1 and TRBJ2-2; perhaps TRBD1 as D (5 bases). From germline, CDR1 is SGHRS and CDR2 YFSETQ. The germline V and J ends were trimmed by 8 bases and 6 bases, with 11 bases remaining between them. The CDR3 contains 12 residues. In nucleotides, the CDR3 is TGCGCCAGTGGGGCCCCAGCCGGGGAGCTGTTTTTT. Its protein is CASGAPAGELFF.

This clonotype was found many times. The V call is TRBV4-3, the J call TRBJ1-1; 7 positions match TRBD1. Germline V gene data show CDR1 as LGHNA and CDR2 as YSLEER. The V segment lost 0 bases and the J segment 5 bases; nucleotides outside the gene matches: 9. This CDR3 region has 16 residues. The DNA for the CDR3 is TGCGCCAGCAGCCAAGATCCGAGACAGGGAGGGACTGAAGCTTTCTTT. This gives the protein CASSQDPRQGGTEAFF.

This clonotype has a handful of counts. This CDR3 is CASSEPRYAVQETQYF. The CDR3 DNA reads as TGTGCCAGCAGTGAACCCCGGTATGCTGTCCAAGAGACCCAGTACTTC. J is TRBJ2-5 and V is TRBV6-1; D call uncertain. V lost 2 bases to trimming and J lost 1 base, with 14 bases between them. Germline values: CDR1 MNHNS, CDR2 SASEGT. CDR3 length: 16 amino acids.

This clonotype was observed a few times. The chain uses TRBV20-1 and TRBJ2-3, with D perhaps TRBD2 (5 bases). V lost 1 base to trimming and J lost 6 bases, with 17 bases between them. This CDR3 is 15 amino acids long. Germline assignment: CDR1 DFQATT and CDR2 SNEGSKA (reference sequence). CDR3 protein: CSARARTEAGDTQYF. The CDR3 coding sequence is TGCAGTGCTAGAGCTCGGACTGAAGCCGGGGATACGCAGTATTTT.

This clonotype has only a few counts. The rearrangement joins TRBV4-3 to TRBJ1-6; D unresolved. The CDR3 sequence is 15 residues long. The ends were cut back, 5 bases at V and 4 bases at J, with 12 bases in the middle. Germline-derived CDR1 and CDR2 are LGHNA and YSLEER. CDR3 in DNA: TGCGCCAGCAGCTCCCAGGCAGCGTATAATTCACCCCTCCACTTT. Protein sequence: CASSSQAAYNSPLHF.

The V gene is TRBV7-9, the J gene TRBJ1-2, with 8 bases fitting TRBD1. This CDR3 has 15 amino acids. In germline, CDR1 is SEHNR, CDR2 FQNEAQ (reference sequence). With 3 bases clipped from V and 1 base from J, the junction kept 4 bases outside the gene matches. The CDR3 here is CASSFAGGLNYGYTF. CDR3 bases: TGTGCCAGCAGCTTTGCAGGGGGCCTTAACTATGGCTACACCTTC.

The chain couples TRBV4-3 to TRBJ2-1; TRBD2 matches at 12 bases. The length of the CDR3 is 18 residues. Germline CDR1 LGHNA, CDR2 YSLEER. With 6 bases clipped from V and 2 bases from J, the junction kept 11 bases outside the gene matches. CDR3 loop: CASSPSSGGAYPYNEQFF. CDR3 coding DNA: TGCGCCAGCAGTCCCTCTAGCGGGGGGGCCTACCCCTACAATGAGCAGTTCTTC.

The chain has TRBV29-1 and TRBJ2-2; unclear D gene. Trimming took off 4 bases at V and 1 base at J, with 7 bases between the two ends. This CDR3 has 13 amino acids. Per germline, CDR1 SQVTM and CDR2 ANQGSEA. CDR3 nucleotide sequence: TGCAGCGTTGTGGCCGGGAACACCGGGGAGCTGTTTTTT. This encodes CSVVAGNTGELFF.

This chain joins TRBV7-2 and TRBJ1-6; D unclear. V was cut by 1 base and J by 5 bases, with 12 bases left in between. This CDR3 region has 16 residues. Germline CDR1 SGHTA, CDR2 FQGNSA. The CDR3 here is CASSLVGGRNNSPLHF. In DNA form, the CDR3 reads TGTGCCAGCAGCTTAGTTGGAGGGAGAAATAATTCACCCCTCCACTTT.

The J gene is TRBJ1-6, the V gene TRBV7-3, with a tentative D call TRBD1 (5 bases). CDR3 length: 13 amino acids. V was shortened by 8 bases and J by 7 bases, with 12 bases between the two germline ends. The germline CDR1 and CDR2 sequences are SGHTA and FQGTGA. Here the CDR3 reads CASSQGQNSPLHF. For the CDR3, the DNA is TGTGCCAGCTCCCAGGGCCAAAATTCACCCCTCCACTTT. The full variable domain, in which reference TRBV7-3 and TRBJ1-6 provide the parts outside the CDR3, is GAGVSQTPSNKVTEKGKYVELRCDPISGHTALYWYRQSLGQGPEFLIYFQGTGAADDSGLPNDRFFAVRPEGSVSTLKIQRTERGDSAVYLCASSQGQNSPLHFGNGTRLTVT.

The J gene is TRBJ2-2, the V gene TRBV7-2; the D is unclear. Germline CDR1 SGHTA, CDR2 FQGNSA. The CDR3 has 16 residues. The V gene lost 3 bases and the J gene lost 4 bases, with 15 bases spanning the gap. CDR3 nucleotides: TGTGCCAGCAGCTTTGAGACCCCTGGCGGCACCGGGGAGCTGTTTTTT. Its translation: CASSFETPGGTGELFF.

The V call is TRBV12-3 or TRBV12-4, the J call TRBJ1-6, with unresolved D. The V end lost 0 bases, the J end lost 10 bases, and 16 bases lay between the germline ends. The CDR3 length is 16 residues. The CDR3 sequence is CASSLAPELLNSPLHF. The CDR3 DNA sequence: TGTGCCAGCAGTTTAGCTCCAGAGCTGCTCAACTCACCCCTCCACTTT.

Many counts were recorded for this clonotype. V and J are TRBV27 and TRBJ1-1; unclear D gene. Germline V lookup: CDR1 MNHEY, CDR2 SMNVEV (reference sequence). CDR3 length: 14 residues. V lost 4 bases, J lost 5 bases, and 14 bases lay in between. CDR3 sequence: CASSWTAKGTEAFF. The CDR3, as DNA: TGTGCCAGCAGTTGGACGGCTAAGGGTACTGAAGCTTTCTTT.

Of note for this clonotype: This could be a read error, since a much larger clone is one nucleotide away. V usage is TRBV5-4 and J usage is TRBJ2-3; 7 nucleotides align to TRBD2. In germline, CDR1 is SGHNT, CDR2 YYREEE (reference sequence). This CDR3 has 16 residues. Trimming took 1 base from V and 8 from J; bases not matched to a gene: 13. CDR3 protein: CASSLKGGRVGRTQYF. The CDR3 bases are TGTGCCAGCAGCTTGAAGGGCGGGAGAGTCGGGCGTACGCAGTATTTT.

This clonotype was picked up many times. The chain has TRBV4-3 and TRBJ2-3, with no clear D. V lost 1 base and J lost 0, with 14 bases in between. Looked up from germline, CDR1 is LGHNA and CDR2 is YSLEER. The CDR3 covers 17 residues. The CDR3 protein is CASSQGTSHVSTDTQYF. The CDR3 bases are TGCGCCAGCAGCCAAGGGACCTCCCATGTGAGCACAGATACGCAGTATTTT.

This clonotype has at least ten counts. The chain carries TRBV14 and TRBJ1-1; a weak D match, TRBD1 (5 bases). This CDR3 comprises 13 residues. Deletions cut 4 bases from V and 7 bases from J, with 13 bases between. From germline, CDR1 is SGHDN and CDR2 FVKESK. DNA of the CDR3: TGTGCCAGCAGCCGCCGGGACGTAAGTGAAGCTTTCTTT. Translation: CASSRRDVSEAFF.

The J gene is TRBJ2-2, the V gene TRBV29-1; the match to TRBD1 covers 7 bases. There are 13 residues in the CDR3. CDR1 is SQVTM, CDR2 ANQGSEA, per germline. V shed 7 bases, J shed 6 bases, and the junction held 8 bases outside the gene matches. The CDR3 DNA reads TGCAGCGCCCAGACAGGGACCGCCGGGGAGCTGTTTTTT. It specifies CSAQTGTAGELFF.

V and J are TRBV7-2 and TRBJ2-5; 8 nucleotides line up with TRBD1. Germline CDR1 is SGHTA and CDR2 is FQGNSA. The CDR3 loop spans 14 amino acids. The J segment lost 5 bases and the V segment lost 5 bases, leaving 7 bases of the junction unmatched. This CDR3 reads CASSPGGARETQYF. The CDR3 DNA sequence: TGTGCCAGCAGCCCAGGGGGCGCCAGGGAGACCCAGTACTTC.

The genes are TRBV20-1 and TRBJ2-2; no clear D gene. The germline CDR1 and CDR2 sequences are DFQATT and SNEGSKA (reference sequence). The V end lost 3 bases, the J end lost 5 bases, and 13 bases lay between the germline ends. The length of the CDR3 is 14 residues. As DNA, the CDR3 is TGCAGTGCTAGTCCTCCCTCGGGTACCGGGGAGCTGTTTTTT. Amino acids: CSASPPSGTGELFF.

The rearrangement uses TRBV5-1 and TRBJ1-2, with TRBD1 as a possible D gene (5 bases). Germline V CDR1 and CDR2: SGHRS, YFSETQ. The length of the CDR3 is 14 residues. V lost 3 bases, J lost 7 bases, and 16 bases lay in between. The CDR3 bases are TGCGCCAGCAGCTCTACGGGATTTGGGGGTGGCTACACCTTC. As protein: CASSSTGFGGGYTF.